This T cell receptor (beta chain) was captured by sequencing in a study of CD8 T cells in ankylosing spondylitis. Overall study results and limits: A CD8+ phenotype characterized the disease-linked clones, which were relatively rare in peripheral blood. Earlier reports found some motif variants in synovial fluid and blood in reactive arthritis. Within ankylosing spondylitis blood, a TCR beta motif made up of under 10 highly homologous variants appeared to be characteristic. Disease-linked clones were reportedly significantly enriched in matched ankylosing spondylitis synovial fluid.

Via MiXCR, TCRdb re-called the 5' RACE reads, giving one row per CDR3 protein. The profile shows about 280,000 distinct CDR3 sequences, roughly 20% of them singletons. This clonotype showed up just a few times. Its cognate antigen is unknown. V was clipped by 1 base and J by 2 bases, with 12 bases between them. Germline V gene sequence: CDR1 LNHDA, CDR2 SQIVND (reference sequence). CDR3 length: 16 residues. Sequencing used blood, either unsorted or a sorted T cell fraction (not recorded which). This clonotype was sampled from a male donor with ankylosing spondylitis or in good health (not recorded which). The V call is TRBV19, the J call TRBJ1-5; a weak D match, TRBD1 (6 bases). The CDR3 loop reads CASSIAPAGGNQPQHF. CDR3 in DNA: TGTGCCAGTAGTATAGCCCCCGCAGGGGGCAATCAGCCCCAGCATTTT.